The 2 T cell receptor beta chains listed next were all sequenced from one sample in a study of neurological immune-mediated disorders. Each CDR3 protein is one row after TCRdb ran MiXCR on the 5' RACE reads. The table has 57,000 or so distinct CDR3 sequences, approximately 10% seen once. The sample comprised PBMCs. The receptors were gathered from a man between 60 and 75 years old in good health.

This clonotype counts as medium-sized. The V call is TRBV5-1, the J call TRBJ2-1; D is perhaps TRBD1 (5 bases). This CDR3 is built from 14 residues. Germline loops: CDR1 SGHRS, CDR2 YFSETQ. Trimming took 1 base from V and 5 from J, leaving 10 bases between them. The CDR3 nucleotides are TGCGCCAGCAGCTTGAGACAGACCCACAATGAGCAGTTCTTC. Its translation: CASSLRQTHNEQFF.

This clonotype was observed many times. J is TRBJ2-2 and V is TRBV7-3; D gene ambiguous. This CDR3 contains 17 residues. Trimming took 0 bases from V and 0 from J, leaving 11 bases between them. Germline V gene data show CDR1 as SGHTA and CDR2 as FQGTGA. The DNA of the CDR3 is TGTGCCAGCAGCTTAACACCACCACTAACGAACACCGGGGAGCTGTTTTTT. Translating gives CASSLTPPLTNTGELFF.